The 24 T cell receptor beta chains presented below share a single source sample, sequenced in a study of blood T cells in healthy people across ages. Using a J-beta primer mix together with a sample-barcoded 5' primer, a second PCR was run for roughly 7 to 11 cycles. Each CDR3 protein is one row after TCRdb ran MiXCR on the 5' RACE reads. The sample lists 450,000 to 650,000 distinct CDR3 sequences, 20% to 30% occurring once. These data were likewise used in another study, on T cells of mothers and their children.

What was sequenced was blood. The origin of the receptors is a boy between 5 and 17 years old in good health.

The gene calls are TRBV29-1 and TRBJ2-7; the D gene is possibly TRBD1 (6 bases). Trimming took 4 bases from V and 2 from J, leaving 12 bases between them. CDR1 and CDR2 from the germline V gene are SQVTM and ANQGSEA. The CDR3 runs 13 residues. The CDR3 DNA follows: TGCAGCGTTGCGGCAGGGGTGGCCTACGAGCAGTACTTC. Translated: CSVAAGVAYEQYF.

In its sample, this clonotype was seen a few times. The V and J genes are TRBV3-1 and TRBJ1-5; D remains unclear. Germline V gene sequence: CDR1 LGHDT, CDR2 YNNKEL (reference sequence). Trimming left V 5 bases short and J 5 bases short, with 10 bases between. The CDR3 is made up of 13 amino acids. This CDR3 reads CASSEAGYQPQHF. In DNA form, the CDR3 reads TGTGCCAGCAGCGAGGCAGGTTATCAGCCCCAGCATTTT.

This clonotype occurred a few times. The rearrangement joins TRBV28 to TRBJ2-2; 10 nucleotides line up with TRBD2. This CDR3 is built from 14 residues. V lost 8 bases to trimming and J lost 3 bases; unmatched junction nucleotides: 3. The germline gives CDR1 MDHEN, CDR2 SYDVKM. CDR3 in amino acids: CASGGLADTGELFF. The CDR3 coding sequence is TGTGCCAGCGGAGGACTAGCGGACACCGGGGAGCTGTTTTTT.

The chain couples TRBV28 to TRBJ2-1, with unresolved D. The length of the CDR3 is 15 residues. The V and J ends lost 7 bases and 1 base respectively, with 14 bases between them. Germline lookup yields CDR1 MDHEN and CDR2 SYDVKM. The CDR3 loop is CASTLDGVSYNEQFF. The CDR3 nucleotides read TGTGCCAGCACGTTGGACGGAGTATCCTACAATGAGCAGTTCTTC.

This clonotype came up a few times. The gene calls are TRBV20-1 and TRBJ1-1; 7 nucleotides agree with TRBD1. After removal of 6 bases from V and 7 bases from J, the junction contained 20 bases not matched to a gene. The CDR3 is 16 amino acids. Germline V gene sequence: CDR1 DFQATT, CDR2 SNEGSKA (reference sequence). CDR3 sequence: CSARRDLTGALGEAFF. The CDR3 DNA reads as TGCAGTGCCAGGAGAGACTTAACAGGGGCTTTGGGTGAAGCTTTCTTT.

This clonotype has a handful of counts. This rearrangement joins TRBV19 to TRBJ1-4; D is unresolved. V lost 5 bases and J 2 bases, leaving 9 bases between the germline ends. The CDR3 runs 14 residues. The germline CDR1 and CDR2 sequences are LNHDA and SQIVND (reference sequence). The CDR3 loop reads CASSPTDTNEKLFF. Written as DNA, the CDR3 is TGTGCCAGTAGTCCGACGGACACTAATGAAAAACTGTTTTTT.

This clonotype has only a few counts. The chain recombines TRBV27 with TRBJ2-7; D is unclear. V lost 5 bases to trimming and J lost 3 bases, with 17 bases between them. CDR1 is MNHEY and CDR2 is SMNVEV in the germline V gene (reference sequence). The CDR3 covers 15 residues. The CDR3 region has the DNA TGTGCCAGCAGTCTCATCTCTTCCCTAAACTACGAGCAGTACTTC. As protein: CASSLISSLNYEQYF.

The genes are TRBV5-1 and TRBJ2-1, with D possibly matching TRBD2 (5 bases). Germline V gives CDR1 SGHRS, CDR2 YFSETQ. This CDR3 region has 17 residues. Trimming took off 0 bases at V and 5 bases at J, with 18 bases between the two ends. This chain's CDR3 is CASSLALRSSLNNEQFF. Here the CDR3 DNA reads TGCGCCAGCAGCTTGGCCTTGAGGTCTAGCCTAAACAATGAGCAGTTCTTC.

The chain combines TRBV4-2 with TRBJ2-7, with 9 bases identical to TRBD1. The J call may be incorrect, as the DNA end agrees better with TRBJ2-5. The CDR3 has 17 residues. The germline V gene has CDR1 LGHNA and CDR2 YNFKEQ. The CDR3 region has the DNA TGTGCCACCAGTGACACCGGGACAGGGTTACGGGGGGAGACCCAGTACTTC. As protein: CATSDTGTGLRGETQYF.

V usage is TRBV11-1 and J usage is TRBJ2-1, with 8 bases that match TRBD2. V was clipped by 1 base and J by 8 bases; unmatched bases: 10. Germline V gene data show CDR1 as SGHAT and CDR2 as FQDESV (reference sequence). The CDR3 extends over 16 amino acids. CDR3 residues: CASSLVRLANGDEQFF. CDR3 DNA: TGTGCCAGCAGCTTAGTCCGACTAGCGAATGGCGATGAGCAGTTCTTC.

The table lists this clonotype with a few counts. Being one base from a much bigger clone, this may be a read error. The chain combines TRBV29-1 with TRBJ1-2; a possible D gene is TRBD1 (5 bases). The CDR3 covers 16 residues. Germline lookup yields CDR1 SQVTM and CDR2 ANQGSEA. V was cut by 3 bases and J by 4 bases, with 21 bases left in between. CDR3 DNA sequence: TGCAGCGTTGAGGAGGGGTCCCCCGCTGTGGGCTATGGCTACACCTTC. Translation gives CSVEEGSPAVGYGYTF.

The V gene is TRBV7-2, the J gene TRBJ2-4; the match to TRBD2 covers 10 bases. This CDR3 contains 15 residues. The junction had 3 bases not matched to a gene; V was cut back by 1 base and J by 6 bases. Germline V gene lookup returns CDR1 SGHTA and CDR2 FQGNSA. CDR3 amino acids: CASSLDRLAGNIQYF. CDR3 bases: TGTGCCAGCAGCTTAGATCGACTAGCGGGAAACATTCAGTACTTC.

The V call is TRBV5-1, the J call TRBJ2-5; TRBD1 aligns across 7 bases. The DNA end is a closer match to TRBJ2-7, so the J assignment may be wrong. CDR3 size: 13 residues. In germline, CDR1 is SGHRS, CDR2 YFSETQ. This CDR3 is CASNTGDSYEQYF. The CDR3 coding sequence is TGCGCCAGCAACACAGGGGACTCCTACGAGCAGTACTTC.

The chain joins TRBV12-5 to TRBJ2-2; D gene ambiguous. In germline, CDR1 is LGHNT, CDR2 FRNRAP. The CDR3 sequence is 14 residues long. V shed 2 bases and J shed 0 bases, with 4 bases lying between them. Here the CDR3 reads CASGLWANTGELFF. The CDR3 nucleotides are TGTGCTAGTGGTTTGTGGGCGAACACCGGGGAGCTGTTTTTT.

There are a few counts of this clonotype. The junction does not match germline at one end; this may be a read error. The chain joins TRBV6-5 to TRBJ1-1; a weak D match, TRBD1 (6 bases). CDR3 length equals 14 residues. Germline CDR1 is MNHEY and CDR2 is SVGAGI. The CDR3 coding sequence is TGTGCCAGCACCCCTAGGGGGACGAACACTGACGCTTTCTTT. Translated, it gives CASTPRGTNTDAFF.

This clonotype was seen more than once but under ten times. V usage is TRBV12-3 or TRBV12-4 and J usage is TRBJ2-5; D ambiguous. Trimming took off 3 bases at V and 5 bases at J, with 10 bases between the two ends. This CDR3 has 13 residues. CDR3 sequence: CASSLPERETQYF. The DNA of the CDR3 is TGTGCCAGCAGTTTGCCAGAGAGGGAGACCCAGTACTTC.

V is TRBV13 and J is TRBJ1-2; no firm D call. The CDR3 has 14 residues. The V and J ends lost 5 bases and 6 bases respectively, with 16 bases between them. Germline values: CDR1 PRHDT, CDR2 FYEKMQ (reference sequence). The CDR3 DNA is TGTGCCAGCAGCGAGGACGTTCCGAAGGATGGCTACACCTTC. Residues: CASSEDVPKDGYTF.

The rearrangement uses TRBV7-9 and TRBJ2-3; D is perhaps TRBD1 (6 bases). The germline gives CDR1 SEHNR, CDR2 FQNEAQ (reference sequence). This CDR3 comprises 15 residues. V was pared by 5 bases and J by 1 base, with 13 bases between. As DNA, the CDR3 is TGTGCCAGCAGCGGACTCAGGGGAGGCACAGATACGCAGTATTTT. Encoded protein: CASSGLRGGTDTQYF.

This chain connects TRBV11-2 to TRBJ1-3; TRBD1 aligns across 8 bases. This CDR3 contains 16 residues. CDR1 and CDR2 (germline): SGHAT, FQNNGV. The V and J ends lost 5 bases and 0 bases, in that order; junction bases with no gene match: 6. DNA for the CDR3: TGTGCCAGCAGCCCCCAGGGGGCCTTCTCTGGAAACACCATATATTTT. Translation gives CASSPQGAFSGNTIYF.

The chain couples TRBV28 to TRBJ2-5; D might be TRBD2 (5 bases). The better agreement between TRBJ2-7 and the DNA end casts doubt on the J call. Germline V lookup: CDR1 MDHEN, CDR2 SYDVKM. The CDR3 totals 14 residues. The CDR3 sequence: CASRIGIRDYEQYF. The DNA of the CDR3 is TGTGCCAGCAGGATCGGGATTAGGGACTACGAGCAGTACTTC.

V and J are TRBV7-9 and TRBJ2-1, with D perhaps given as TRBD1 or TRBD2 (6 bases each). Germline CDR1 reads SEHNR; CDR2 reads FQNEAQ (reference sequence). The CDR3 is 16 residues long. Trimming took off 4 bases at V and 5 bases at J, with 18 bases between the two ends. CDR3 DNA sequence: TGTGCCAGCAGCTCGAGGGGGGTTTTTAGGAACAATGAGCAGTTCTTC. This codes for CASSSRGVFRNNEQFF.

This clonotype was seen a handful of times. This chain links TRBV6-5 with TRBJ2-5; D remains ambiguous. The J call may be faulty, since TRBJ2-1 better matches the DNA end. The germline gives CDR1 MNHEY, CDR2 SVGAGI. The CDR3 has 17 residues. CDR3 nucleotides: TGTGCCAGCAGTTACAGGACCGCGGTGGATCCCTACAATGAGCAGTTCTTC. This encodes CASSYRTAVDPYNEQFF.

This sequence joins TRBV20-1 and TRBJ2-1, with 9 bases identical to TRBD2. J gave up 4 bases and V 0 bases, and 10 bases lay outside the gene matches. Germline V gives CDR1 DFQATT, CDR2 SNEGSKA (reference sequence). This CDR3 has 17 residues. CDR3 sequence reads: CSARENRGLARYNEQFF. In DNA, the CDR3 is TGCAGTGCTAGAGAAAATAGGGGACTAGCTCGTTACAATGAGCAGTTCTTC.

The chain links TRBV20-1 to TRBJ2-5; a possible D gene is TRBD1 (6 bases). The DNA end is a closer match to TRBJ2-7, so the J assignment may be wrong. The CDR3 loop spans 12 amino acids. The germline CDR1 and CDR2 sequences are DFQATT and SNEGSKA (reference sequence). CDR3 nucleotide sequence: TGCAGTGCTTGGGGGCCTACCTACGAGCAGTACTTC. As protein: CSAWGPTYEQYF.